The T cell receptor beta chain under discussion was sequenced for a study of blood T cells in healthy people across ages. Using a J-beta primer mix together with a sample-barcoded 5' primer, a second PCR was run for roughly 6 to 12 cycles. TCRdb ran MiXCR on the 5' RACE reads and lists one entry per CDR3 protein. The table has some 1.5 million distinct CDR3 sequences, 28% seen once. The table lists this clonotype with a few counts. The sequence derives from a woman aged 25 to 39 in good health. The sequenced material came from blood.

The CDR3: CASSHEDRPFYGYTF. CDR3 nucleotide sequence: TGCGCCAGCAGCCATGAGGACAGGCCGTTCTATGGCTACACCTTC. This sequence joins TRBV4-3 and TRBJ1-2, with 7 positions matching TRBD1. J was trimmed by 4 bases and V by 3 bases; bases with no gene match: 8. The CDR3 contains 15 residues. Looked up from germline, CDR1 is LGHNA and CDR2 is YSLEER.